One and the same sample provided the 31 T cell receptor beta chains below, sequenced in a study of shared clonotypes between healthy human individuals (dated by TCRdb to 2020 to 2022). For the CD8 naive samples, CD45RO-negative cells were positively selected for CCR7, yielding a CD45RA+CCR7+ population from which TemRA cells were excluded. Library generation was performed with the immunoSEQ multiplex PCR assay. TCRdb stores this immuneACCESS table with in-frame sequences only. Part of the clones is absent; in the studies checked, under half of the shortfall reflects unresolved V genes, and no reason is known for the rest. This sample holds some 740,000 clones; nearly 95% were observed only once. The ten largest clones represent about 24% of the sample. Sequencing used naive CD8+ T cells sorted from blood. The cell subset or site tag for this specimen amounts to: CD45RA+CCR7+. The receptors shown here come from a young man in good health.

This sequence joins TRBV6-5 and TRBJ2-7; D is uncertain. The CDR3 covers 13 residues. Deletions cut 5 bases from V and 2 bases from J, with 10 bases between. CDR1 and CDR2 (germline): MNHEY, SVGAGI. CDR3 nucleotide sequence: TGTGCCAGCAGTACCTGGCCTGCCTACGAGCAGTACTTC. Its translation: CASSTWPAYEQYF.

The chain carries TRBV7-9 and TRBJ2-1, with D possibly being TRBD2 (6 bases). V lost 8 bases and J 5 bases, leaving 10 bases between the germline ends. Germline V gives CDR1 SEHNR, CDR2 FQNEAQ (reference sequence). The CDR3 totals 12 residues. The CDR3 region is CASSPGDNEQFF. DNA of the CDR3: TGTGCCAGCTCGCCGGGGGACAATGAGCAGTTCTTC.

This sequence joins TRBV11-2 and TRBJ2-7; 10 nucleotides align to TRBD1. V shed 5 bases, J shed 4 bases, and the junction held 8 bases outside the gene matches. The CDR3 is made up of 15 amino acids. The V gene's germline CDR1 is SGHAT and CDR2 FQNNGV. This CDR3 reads CASSPRDRGIYEQYF. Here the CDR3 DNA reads TGTGCCAGCAGCCCTCGGGACAGGGGAATTTACGAGCAGTACTTC. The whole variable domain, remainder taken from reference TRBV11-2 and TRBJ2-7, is EAGVAQSPRYKIIEKRQSVAFWCNPISGHATLYWYQQILGQGPKLLIQFQNNGVVDDSQLPKDRFSAERLKGVDSTLKIQPAKLEDSAVYLCASSPRDRGIYEQYFGPGTRLTVT.

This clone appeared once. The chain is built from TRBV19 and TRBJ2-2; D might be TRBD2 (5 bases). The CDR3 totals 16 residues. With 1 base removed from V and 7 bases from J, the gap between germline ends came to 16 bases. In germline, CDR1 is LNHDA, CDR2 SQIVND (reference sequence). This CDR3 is CASSIAGRYGRGELFF. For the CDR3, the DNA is TGTGCCAGTAGTATAGCTGGGAGATATGGTCGCGGGGAGCTGTTTTTT.

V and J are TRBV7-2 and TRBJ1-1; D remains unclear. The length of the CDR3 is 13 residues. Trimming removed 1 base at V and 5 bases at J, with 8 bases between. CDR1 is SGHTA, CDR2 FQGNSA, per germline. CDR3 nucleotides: TGTGCCAGCAGCTTAGGTACGGGAACTGAAGCTTTCTTT. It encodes CASSLGTGTEAFF.

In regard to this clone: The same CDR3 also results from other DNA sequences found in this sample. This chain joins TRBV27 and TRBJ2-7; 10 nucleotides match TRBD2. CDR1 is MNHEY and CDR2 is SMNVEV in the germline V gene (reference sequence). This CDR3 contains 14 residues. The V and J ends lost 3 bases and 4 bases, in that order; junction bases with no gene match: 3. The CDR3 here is CASSLLAGAYEQYF. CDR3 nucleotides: TGTGCCAGCAGTTTGCTAGCGGGAGCTTACGAGCAGTACTTC.

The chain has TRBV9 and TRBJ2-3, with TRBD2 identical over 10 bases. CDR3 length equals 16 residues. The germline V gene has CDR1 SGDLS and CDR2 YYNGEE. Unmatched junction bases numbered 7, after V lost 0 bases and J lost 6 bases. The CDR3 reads CASSVGLAGLRDTQYF. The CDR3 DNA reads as TGTGCCAGCAGCGTAGGACTAGCGGGCCTCCGTGATACGCAGTATTTT.

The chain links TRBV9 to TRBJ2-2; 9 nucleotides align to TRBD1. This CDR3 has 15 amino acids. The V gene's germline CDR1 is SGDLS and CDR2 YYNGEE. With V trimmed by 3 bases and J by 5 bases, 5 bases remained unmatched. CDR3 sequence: CASSGTGGRTGELFF. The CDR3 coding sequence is TGTGCCAGCAGCGGAACAGGGGGCAGGACCGGGGAGCTGTTTTTT. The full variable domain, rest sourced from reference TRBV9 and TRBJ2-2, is DSGVTQTPKHLITATGQRVTLRCSPRSGDLSVYWYQQSLDQGLQFLIQYYNGEERAKGNILERFSAQQFPDLHSELNLSSLELGDSALYFCASSGTGGRTGELFFGEGSRLTVL.

The CDR3: CASSPAGGAYEQYF. CDR3 nucleotides: TGTGCCAGCTCACCGGCGGGGGGTGCCTACGAGCAGTACTTC. The chain employs TRBV18 and TRBJ2-7, with 8 bases lining up with TRBD2. Losses at the gene ends were 3 bases for V and 2 bases for J; bases not matched to a gene: 3. The CDR3 length is 14 residues. Looked up from germline, CDR1 is KGHSH and CDR2 is LQKENI.

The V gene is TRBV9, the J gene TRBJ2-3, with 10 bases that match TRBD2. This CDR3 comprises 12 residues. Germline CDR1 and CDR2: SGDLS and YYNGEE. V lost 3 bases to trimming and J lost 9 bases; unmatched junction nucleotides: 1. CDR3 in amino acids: CASSGTSGTQYF. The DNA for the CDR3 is TGTGCCAGCAGCGGGACTAGCGGAACGCAGTATTTT.

CDR3 region: CASSPSPTNYGYTF. The CDR3 bases are TGTGCCAGCTCACCAAGCCCAACCAACTATGGCTACACCTTC. V usage is TRBV18 and J usage is TRBJ1-2; unclear D gene. The germline gives CDR1 KGHSH, CDR2 LQKENI. The CDR3 extends over 14 amino acids. The ends were cut back, 2 bases at V and 2 bases at J, with 9 bases in the middle.

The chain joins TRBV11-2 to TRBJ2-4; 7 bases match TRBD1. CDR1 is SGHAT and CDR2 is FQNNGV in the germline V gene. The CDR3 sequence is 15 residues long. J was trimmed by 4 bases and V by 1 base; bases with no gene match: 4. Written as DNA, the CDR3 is TGTGCCAGCAGCTTAGTACAGGGGTCAAAAAACATTCAGTACTTC. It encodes CASSLVQGSKNIQYF.

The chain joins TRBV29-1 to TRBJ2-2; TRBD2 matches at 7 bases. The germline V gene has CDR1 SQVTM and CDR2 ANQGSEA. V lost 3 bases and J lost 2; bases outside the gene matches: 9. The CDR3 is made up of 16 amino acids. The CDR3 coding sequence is TGCAGCGTTGAGATACGGGCTAGCGGAAACACCGGGGAGCTGTTTTTT. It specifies CSVEIRASGNTGELFF.

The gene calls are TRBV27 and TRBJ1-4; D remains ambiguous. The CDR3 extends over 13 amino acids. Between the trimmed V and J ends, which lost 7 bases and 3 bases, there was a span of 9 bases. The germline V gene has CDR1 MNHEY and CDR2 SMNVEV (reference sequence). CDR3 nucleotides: TGTGCCAGCACCCGAGCCTCTAATGAAAAACTGTTTTTT. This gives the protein CASTRASNEKLFF. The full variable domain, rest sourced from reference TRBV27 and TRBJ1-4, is EAQVTQNPRYLITVTGKKLTVTCSQNMNHEYMSWYRQDPGLGLRQIYYSMNVEVTDKGDVPEGYKVSRKEKRNFPLILESPSPNQTSLYFCASTRASNEKLFFGSGTQLSVL.

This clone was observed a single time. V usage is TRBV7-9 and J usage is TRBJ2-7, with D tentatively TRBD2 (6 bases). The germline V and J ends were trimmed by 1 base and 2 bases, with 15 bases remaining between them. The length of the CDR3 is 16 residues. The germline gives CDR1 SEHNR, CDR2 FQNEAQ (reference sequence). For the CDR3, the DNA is TGTGCCAGCAGCTTAGAAGGTGGGGGAGGTGCCTACGAGCAGTACTTC. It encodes CASSLEGGGGAYEQYF.

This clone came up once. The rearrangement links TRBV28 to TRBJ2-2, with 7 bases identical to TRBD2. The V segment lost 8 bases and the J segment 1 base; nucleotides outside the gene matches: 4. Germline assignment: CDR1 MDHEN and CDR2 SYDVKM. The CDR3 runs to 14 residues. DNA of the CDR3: TGTGCCAGCCTCTGGGAGGGGAACACCGGGGAGCTGTTTTTT. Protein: CASLWEGNTGELFF. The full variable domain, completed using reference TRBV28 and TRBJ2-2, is DVKVTQSSRYLVKRTGEKVFLECVQDMDHENMFWYRQDPGLGLRLIYFSYDVKMKEKGDIPEGYSVSREKKERFSLILESASTNQTSMYLCASLWEGNTGELFFGEGSRLTVL.

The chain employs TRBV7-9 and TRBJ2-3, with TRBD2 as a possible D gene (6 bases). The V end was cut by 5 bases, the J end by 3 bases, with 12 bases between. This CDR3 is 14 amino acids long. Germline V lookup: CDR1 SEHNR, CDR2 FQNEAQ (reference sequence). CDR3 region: CASSPGGLTDTQYF. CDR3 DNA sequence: TGTGCCAGCAGCCCAGGAGGGCTTACAGATACGCAGTATTTT.

The CDR3 spells CASSLGLPTGVYGYTF. The CDR3 DNA reads TGTGCCAGCAGCTTAGGACTCCCCACAGGGGTCTATGGCTACACCTTC. The chain uses TRBV7-6 and TRBJ1-2; 7 bases are a match to TRBD1. The germline CDR1 and CDR2 sequences are SGHVS and FNYEAQ. V lost 1 base, J lost 4 bases, and 9 bases stayed unmatched. The CDR3 has 16 residues.

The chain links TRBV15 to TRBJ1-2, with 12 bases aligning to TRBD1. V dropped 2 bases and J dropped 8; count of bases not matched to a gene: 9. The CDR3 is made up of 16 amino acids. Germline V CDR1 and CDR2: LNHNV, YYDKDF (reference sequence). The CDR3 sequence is CATSRTQGQGARGYTF. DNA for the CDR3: TGTGCCACCAGCAGAACTCAGGGACAGGGGGCGCGGGGCTACACCTTC.

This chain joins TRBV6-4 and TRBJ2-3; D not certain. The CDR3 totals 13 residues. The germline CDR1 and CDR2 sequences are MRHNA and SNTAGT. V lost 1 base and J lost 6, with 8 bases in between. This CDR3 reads CASSDFISDTQYF. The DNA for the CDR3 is TGTGCCAGCAGTGACTTCATATCGGATACGCAGTATTTT.

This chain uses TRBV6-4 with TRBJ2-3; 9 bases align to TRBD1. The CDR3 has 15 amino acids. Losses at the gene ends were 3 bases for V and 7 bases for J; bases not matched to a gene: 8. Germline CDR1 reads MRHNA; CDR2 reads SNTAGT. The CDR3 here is CASSEGPGQGNTQYF. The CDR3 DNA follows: TGTGCCAGCAGTGAGGGGCCGGGACAGGGAAATACGCAGTATTTT.

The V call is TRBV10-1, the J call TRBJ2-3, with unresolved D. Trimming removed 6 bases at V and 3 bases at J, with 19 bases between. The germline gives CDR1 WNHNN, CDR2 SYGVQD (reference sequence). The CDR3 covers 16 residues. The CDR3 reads CASSHSAGPTTDTQYF. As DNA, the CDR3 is TGCGCCAGCAGCCACTCGGCCGGACCAACTACAGATACGCAGTATTTT.

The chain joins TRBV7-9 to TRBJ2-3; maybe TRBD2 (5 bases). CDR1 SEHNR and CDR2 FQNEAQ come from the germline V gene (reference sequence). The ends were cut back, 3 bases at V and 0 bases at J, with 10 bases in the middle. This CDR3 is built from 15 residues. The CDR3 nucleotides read TGTGCCAGCAGCTTGATAGCGCTAAGCACAGATACGCAGTATTTT. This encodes CASSLIALSTDTQYF.

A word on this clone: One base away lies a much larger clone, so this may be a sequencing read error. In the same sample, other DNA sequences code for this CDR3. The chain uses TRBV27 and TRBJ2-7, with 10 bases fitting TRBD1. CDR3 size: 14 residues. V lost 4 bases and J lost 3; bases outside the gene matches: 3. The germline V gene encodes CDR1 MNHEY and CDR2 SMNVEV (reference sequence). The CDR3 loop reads CASSSRTGGYEQYF. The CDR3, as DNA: TGTGCCAGCAGTTCCCGGACAGGGGGCTACGAGCAGTACTTC.

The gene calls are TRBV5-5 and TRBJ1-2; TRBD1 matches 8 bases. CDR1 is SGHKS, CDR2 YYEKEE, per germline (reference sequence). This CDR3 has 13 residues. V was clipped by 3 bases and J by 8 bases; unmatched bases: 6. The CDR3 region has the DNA TGTGCCAGCAGCTCGGACAGGGTTTTAGGCTACACCTTC. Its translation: CASSSDRVLGYTF.

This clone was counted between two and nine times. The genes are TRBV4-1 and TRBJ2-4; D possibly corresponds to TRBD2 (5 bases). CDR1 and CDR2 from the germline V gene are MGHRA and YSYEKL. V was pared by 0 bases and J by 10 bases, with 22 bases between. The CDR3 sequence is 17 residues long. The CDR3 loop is CASSQEREGTPGSIQYF. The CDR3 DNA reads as TGCGCCAGCAGCCAAGAAAGAGAGGGCACTCCCGGAAGTATTCAGTACTTC.

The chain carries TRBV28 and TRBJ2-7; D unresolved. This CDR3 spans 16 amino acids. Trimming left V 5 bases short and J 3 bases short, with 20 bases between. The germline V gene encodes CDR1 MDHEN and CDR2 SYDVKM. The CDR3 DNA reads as TGTGCCAGCAGTCTTTTTACGGCAGATCGTTTCTACGAGCAGTACTTC. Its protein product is CASSLFTADRFYEQYF.

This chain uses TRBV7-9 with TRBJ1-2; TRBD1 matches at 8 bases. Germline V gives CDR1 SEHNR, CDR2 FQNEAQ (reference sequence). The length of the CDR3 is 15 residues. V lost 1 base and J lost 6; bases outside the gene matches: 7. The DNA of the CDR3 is TGTGCCAGCAGCTTAGGCCGAGGGACAGGCGATGGCTACACCTTC. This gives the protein CASSLGRGTGDGYTF.

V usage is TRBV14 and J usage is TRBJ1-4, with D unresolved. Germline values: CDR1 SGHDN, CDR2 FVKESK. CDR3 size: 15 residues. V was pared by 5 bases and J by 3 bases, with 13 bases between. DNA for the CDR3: TGTGCCAGCAGCAGGGCACCCGCGGCTAATGAAAAACTGTTTTTT. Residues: CASSRAPAANEKLFF.

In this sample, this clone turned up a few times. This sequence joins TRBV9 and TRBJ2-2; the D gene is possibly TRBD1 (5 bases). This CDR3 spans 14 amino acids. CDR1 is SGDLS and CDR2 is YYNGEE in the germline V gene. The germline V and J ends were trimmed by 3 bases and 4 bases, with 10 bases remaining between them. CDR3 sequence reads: CASSARRGTGELFF. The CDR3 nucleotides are TGTGCCAGCAGCGCCCGAAGGGGCACCGGGGAGCTGTTTTTT.

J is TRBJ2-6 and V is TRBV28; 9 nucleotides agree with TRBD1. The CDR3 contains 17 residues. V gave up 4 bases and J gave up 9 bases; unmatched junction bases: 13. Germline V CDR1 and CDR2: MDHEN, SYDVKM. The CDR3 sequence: CASSSPGQGGNGNVLTF. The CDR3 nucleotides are TGTGCCAGCAGTTCTCCGGGACAGGGAGGCAATGGCAACGTCCTGACTTTC.